These 23 T cell receptor beta chains originate from one sample sequenced in a study of blood T cell repertoires in COVID-19. Profiling relied on immunoSEQ multiplex PCR, and the TCRdb table lists in-frame clones only, not all of them. The repertoire holds almost 300,000 clones, with 85% to 90% as singletons. The sequenced material came from peripheral blood. These receptors all come from a woman in her twenties or thirties with COVID-19, enrolled during active disease.

The chain recombines TRBV18 with TRBJ1-1, with D tentatively TRBD1 (5 bases). Trimming stripped 3 bases from V and 9 bases from J, with 17 bases between. This CDR3 comprises 14 residues. Germline V gene sequence: CDR1 KGHSH, CDR2 LQKENI. In DNA form, the CDR3 reads TGTGCCAGCTCACCCAAAGGAGAGGGGAGGAAAGCTTTCTTT. Translation gives CASSPKGEGRKAFF.

The rearrangement uses TRBV19 and TRBJ1-2; 9 bases are a match to TRBD1. The CDR3 extends over 14 amino acids. Germline V gene lookup returns CDR1 LNHDA and CDR2 SQIVND (reference sequence). The V segment lost 8 bases and the J segment 0 bases; nucleotides outside the gene matches: 4. DNA for the CDR3: TGTGCCAGTGCTCGGACAGGGGCTAACTATGGCTACACCTTC. It translates to CASARTGANYGYTF. The entire variable domain, with the rest obtained from reference TRBV19 and TRBJ1-2, is as follows: DGGITQSPKYLFRKEGQNVTLSCEQNLNHDAMYWYRQDPGQGLRLIYYSQIVNDFQKGDIAEGYSVSREKKESFPLTVTSAQKNPTAFYLCASARTGANYGYTFGSGTRLTVV.

The V and J genes are TRBV4-1 and TRBJ1-5, with D perhaps matching TRBD1 (6 bases). The CDR3 consists of 16 residues. CDR1 and CDR2 from the germline V gene are MGHRA and YSYEKL. The V end lost 4 bases, the J end lost 7 bases, and 20 bases lay between the germline ends. In DNA form, the CDR3 reads TGCGCCAGCAGCCGAGATATGGACAGCCAGAGGCAGCCCCAGCATTTT. Residues: CASSRDMDSQRQPQHF.

The rearrangement joins TRBV12-3 or TRBV12-4 to TRBJ1-1; the D is unclear. V was cut by 4 bases and J by 0 bases, with 3 bases left in between. The CDR3 totals 12 residues. The DNA for the CDR3 is TGTGCCAGCAGTTGGCTGAACACTGAAGCTTTCTTT. This gives the protein CASSWLNTEAFF.

The J gene is TRBJ1-2, the V gene TRBV5-6; no clear D. Germline V lookup: CDR1 SGHDT, CDR2 YYEEEE. Trimming took 2 bases from V and 5 from J, leaving 10 bases between them. The CDR3 is 13 amino acids. CDR3 DNA sequence: TGTGCCAGCAGCTTTTCCCAGAAATATGGCTACACCTTC. Encoded protein: CASSFSQKYGYTF.

This clone was seen just once. The chain carries TRBV5-1 and TRBJ1-2; D is unclear. CDR1 is SGHRS, CDR2 YFSETQ, per germline. Deletions cut 1 base from V and 4 bases from J, with 14 bases between. This CDR3 region has 15 residues. CDR3 in amino acids: CASSLSRGSLYGYTF. The CDR3, as DNA: TGCGCCAGCAGCTTGTCCAGAGGCAGCCTCTATGGCTACACCTTC.

This chain links TRBV5-1 with TRBJ2-2, with 8 nucleotides matching TRBD2. CDR1 SGHRS and CDR2 YFSETQ come from the germline V gene. V lost 0 bases, J lost 6 bases, and 4 bases stayed unmatched. This CDR3 has 15 residues. The CDR3 loop reads CASSLEAGDAGELFF. The CDR3 DNA sequence: TGCGCCAGCAGCTTGGAAGCGGGGGACGCCGGGGAGCTGTTTTTT.

The V and J genes are TRBV19 and TRBJ2-7; D not resolved. Germline lookup yields CDR1 LNHDA and CDR2 SQIVND (reference sequence). The ends were cut back, 3 bases at V and 2 bases at J, with 11 bases in the middle. The CDR3 sequence is 14 residues long. Here the CDR3 DNA reads TGTGCCAGTAGTATCGGGTCCGTCGCCTACGAGCAGTACTTC. It specifies CASSIGSVAYEQYF.

This clone was counted once. The J gene is TRBJ1-4, the V gene TRBV12-3 or TRBV12-4; no clear D gene. V was cut by 3 bases and J by 14 bases, with 13 bases left in between. The CDR3 spans 12 residues. In nucleotides, the CDR3 is TGTGCCAGCAGTTTGATGGCGGAGATCCTGTTTTTT. Amino acid sequence: CASSLMAEILFF.

The chain carries TRBV19 and TRBJ2-1, with 10 bases lining up with TRBD2. J was trimmed by 4 bases and V by 5 bases; bases with no gene match: 8. Germline CDR1 LNHDA, CDR2 SQIVND (reference sequence). The CDR3 spans 16 residues. CDR3 bases: TGTGCCAGTAGTGATGAACAACTAGCGGGGTACAATGAGCAGTTCTTC. Protein: CASSDEQLAGYNEQFF.

This chain uses TRBV5-1 with TRBJ2-5, with 10 bases identical to TRBD2. CDR1 is SGHRS, CDR2 YFSETQ, per germline. CDR3 size: 17 residues. With V trimmed by 4 bases and J by 1 base, 10 bases remained unmatched. This CDR3 reads CASSRVLAGASQETQYF. In nucleotides, the CDR3 is TGCGCCAGCAGCCGGGTCCTAGCGGGGGCCTCCCAAGAGACCCAGTACTTC. Complete variable domain (other parts from reference TRBV5-1 and TRBJ2-5): KAGVTQTPRYLIKTRGQQVTLSCSPISGHRSVSWYQQTPGQGLQFLFEYFSETQRNKGNFPGRFSGRQFSNSRSEMNVSTLELGDSALYLCASSRVLAGASQETQYFGPGTRLLVL.

The gene calls are TRBV5-1 and TRBJ2-5, with D perhaps TRBD2 (7 bases). In germline, CDR1 is SGHRS, CDR2 YFSETQ. V was pared by 4 bases and J by 2 bases, with 27 bases between. This CDR3 contains 19 residues. CDR3 sequence reads: CASSRQGGYLAAKQETQYF. The CDR3 DNA reads TGCGCCAGCAGCCGACAAGGGGGGTATCTAGCGGCAAAACAAGAGACCCAGTACTTC.

The J gene is TRBJ1-5, the V gene TRBV3-1 (or the pseudogene TRBV3-2), with 7 bases that match TRBD1. The CDR3 spans 16 residues. Germline trimming cut 0 bases from V and 4 bases from J; bases unmatched to any gene: 6. The germline V gene encodes CDR1 LGHDT and CDR2 YNNKEL (reference sequence). The CDR3, as DNA: TGTGCCAGCAGCCAAGATATGGCAGGGGGTAATCAGCCCCAGCATTTT. Residues: CASSQDMAGGNQPQHF.

The genes are TRBV6-5 and TRBJ2-7, with 10 bases matching TRBD1. V shed 6 bases and J 6 bases; nucleotides not matched to a gene: 11. There are 15 residues in the CDR3. The V gene's germline CDR1 is MNHEY and CDR2 SVGAGI. CDR3 protein: CASSPSGTGALEQYF. The CDR3 coding sequence is TGTGCCAGCAGCCCCTCCGGGACAGGGGCACTCGAGCAGTACTTC.

The chain recombines TRBV7-2 with TRBJ2-2, with TRBD2 as a possible D gene (6 bases). This CDR3 spans 15 amino acids. Trimming removed 6 bases from V and 0 bases from J, with 11 bases in between. Germline CDR1 and CDR2: SGHTA and FQGNSA. The CDR3 protein is CASRWAGTNTGELFF. CDR3 bases: TGTGCCAGCAGGTGGGCGGGGACGAACACCGGGGAGCTGTTTTTT. Drawing the rest from reference TRBV7-2 and TRBJ2-2, the complete variable domain is GAGVSQSPSNKVTEKGKDVELRCDPISGHTALYWYRQSLGQGLEFLIYFQGNSAPDKSGLPSDRFSAERTGGSVSTLTIQRTQQEDSAVYLCASRWAGTNTGELFFGEGSRLTVL.

The rearrangement uses TRBV28 and TRBJ1-6; D remains ambiguous. The V end was cut by 6 bases, the J end by 0 bases, with 12 bases between. CDR1 and CDR2 from the germline V gene are MDHEN and SYDVKM. This CDR3 is built from 16 residues. The CDR3: CASSPSSGSYNSPLHF. The CDR3 nucleotides are TGTGCCAGCAGCCCATCGTCGGGCTCCTATAATTCACCCCTCCACTTT.

This chain uses TRBV13 with TRBJ2-3, with a weak D call TRBD2 (6 bases). The CDR3 has 13 amino acids. Germline V gene sequence: CDR1 PRHDT, CDR2 FYEKMQ (reference sequence). V dropped 5 bases and J dropped 4 bases, with 10 bases sitting between them. This chain's CDR3 is CASSLGGADTQYF. The DNA of the CDR3 is TGTGCCAGCAGCCTCGGAGGGGCAGATACGCAGTATTTT.

This sequence joins TRBV19 and TRBJ1-1; D may be TRBD1 (5 bases). Trimming removed 6 bases at V and 3 bases at J, with 17 bases between. Germline CDR1 LNHDA, CDR2 SQIVND (reference sequence). The CDR3 has 15 residues. CDR3 coding DNA: TGTGCCAGTAGGCCCAGGGCGGGGTACGACACTGAAGCTTTCTTT. This sequence encodes CASRPRAGYDTEAFF.

This chain connects TRBV18 to TRBJ1-1; possibly TRBD1 for D (6 bases). The germline V and J ends were trimmed by 0 bases and 0 bases, with 11 bases remaining between them. This CDR3 is built from 16 residues. CDR1 KGHSH and CDR2 LQKENI come from the germline V gene. The CDR3 DNA follows: TGTGCCAGCTCACCACCGACAGGACCGTTGAACACTGAAGCTTTCTTT. It encodes CASSPPTGPLNTEAFF.

The CDR3 loop reads CASSFHGQLSGNTIYF. In DNA, the CDR3 is TGTGCCAGCAGCTTTCATGGACAGCTCTCTGGAAACACCATATATTTT. The chain couples TRBV11-2 to TRBJ1-3, with D perhaps TRBD1 (6 bases). Trimming shortened V by 3 bases and J by 0 bases, and 12 bases separated the two germline ends. The CDR3 has 16 amino acids. Germline lookup yields CDR1 SGHAT and CDR2 FQNNGV.

The genes are TRBV7-8 and TRBJ1-3; D is possibly TRBD1 (6 bases). Germline lookup yields CDR1 SGHVS and CDR2 FQNEAQ. The germline V and J ends were trimmed by 5 bases and 0 bases, with 17 bases remaining between them. The CDR3 is made up of 17 amino acids. This chain's CDR3 is CASSQQGQESSGNTIYF. CDR3 DNA sequence: TGTGCCAGCAGCCAACAGGGCCAAGAGAGCTCTGGAAACACCATATATTTT. The variable domain in full, with the rest retrieved from reference TRBV7-8 and TRBJ1-3, is GAGVSQSPRYKVAKRGQDVALRCDPISGHVSLFWYQQALGQGPEFLTYFQNEAQLDKSGLPSDRFFAERPEGSVSTLKIQRTQQEDSAVYLCASSQQGQESSGNTIYFGEGSWLTVV.

This chain connects TRBV6-5 to TRBJ2-2, with D possibly TRBD2 on 6 matching bases. The CDR3 sequence is 14 residues long. In germline, CDR1 is MNHEY, CDR2 SVGAGI. V was shortened by 10 bases and J by 5 bases, with 17 bases between the two germline ends. The CDR3: CATGEEIRTGELFF. CDR3 nucleotides: TGTGCCACCGGGGAGGAAATCAGGACCGGGGAGCTGTTTTTT.

The chain recombines TRBV6-5 with TRBJ1-2; 7 bases align to TRBD1. The CDR3 runs 13 residues. The V and J ends lost 6 bases and 6 bases, in that order; junction bases with no gene match: 7. CDR1 and CDR2 from the germline V gene are MNHEY and SVGAGI. In DNA form, the CDR3 reads TGTGCCAGCAGCATAACAGGGGTGAATGGCTACACCTTC. Protein: CASSITGVNGYTF.